This T cell receptor beta chain stems from a study of T cell repertoires in cytomegalovirus infection. This clonotype has just one count. The germline gene is not matched at one end of the junction; a read error may be the cause. Using its own MiXCR run on the reads, TCRdb lists one record per CDR3 protein. The sample yields 200,000 or so distinct CDR3 sequences, about 30% seen once. The sample comprised PBMCs. This clonotype was obtained from a human donor in good health (CMV status not recorded). Some clones in this sample may be carry-over from other donors' samples.

CDR3 nucleotides: TGTGCCAGCAGTGCCTTGGGCCCGTACCTAAAGTTT. This encodes CASSALGPYLKF. The chain is built from TRBV6-1 and TRBJ1-4, with D unclear. The CDR3 totals 12 residues. Germline CDR1 reads MNHNS; CDR2 reads SASEGT.